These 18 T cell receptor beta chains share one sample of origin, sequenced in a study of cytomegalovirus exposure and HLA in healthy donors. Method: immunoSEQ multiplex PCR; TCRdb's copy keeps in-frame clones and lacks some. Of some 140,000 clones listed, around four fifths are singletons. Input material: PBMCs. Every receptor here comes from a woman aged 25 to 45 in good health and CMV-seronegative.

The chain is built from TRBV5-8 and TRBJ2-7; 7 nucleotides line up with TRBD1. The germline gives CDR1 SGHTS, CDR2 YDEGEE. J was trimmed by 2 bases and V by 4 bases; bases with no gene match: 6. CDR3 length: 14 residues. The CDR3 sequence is CASSPGQETYEQYF. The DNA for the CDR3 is TGTGCCAGCAGCCCTGGACAGGAGACCTACGAGCAGTACTTC.

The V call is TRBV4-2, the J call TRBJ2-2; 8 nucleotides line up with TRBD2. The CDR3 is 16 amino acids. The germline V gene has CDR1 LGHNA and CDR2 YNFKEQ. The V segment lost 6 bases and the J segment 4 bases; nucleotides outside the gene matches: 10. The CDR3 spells CASSHLGGAGTGELFF. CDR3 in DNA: TGTGCCAGCAGTCACCTCGGGGGGGCAGGCACCGGGGAGCTGTTTTTT.

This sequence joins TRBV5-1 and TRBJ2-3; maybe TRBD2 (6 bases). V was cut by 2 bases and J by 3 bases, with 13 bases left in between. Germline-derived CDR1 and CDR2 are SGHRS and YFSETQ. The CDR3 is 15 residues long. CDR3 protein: CASSFGLGGTDTQYF. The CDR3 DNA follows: TGCGCCAGCAGCTTTGGATTGGGAGGAACAGATACGCAGTATTTT.

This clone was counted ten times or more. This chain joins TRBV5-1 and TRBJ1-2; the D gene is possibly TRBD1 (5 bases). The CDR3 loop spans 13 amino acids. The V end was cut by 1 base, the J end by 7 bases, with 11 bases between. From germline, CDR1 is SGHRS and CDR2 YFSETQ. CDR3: CASSLRQGGGYTF. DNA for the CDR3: TGCGCCAGCAGCTTGCGGCAGGGTGGTGGCTACACCTTC.

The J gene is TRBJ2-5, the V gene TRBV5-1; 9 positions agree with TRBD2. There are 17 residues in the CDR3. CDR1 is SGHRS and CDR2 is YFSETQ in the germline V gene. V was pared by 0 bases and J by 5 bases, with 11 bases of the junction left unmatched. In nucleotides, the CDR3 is TGCGCCAGCAGCTTGGTAGTCGGCGGGGGGGCCGTCGAGACCCAGTACTTC. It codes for CASSLVVGGGAVETQYF.

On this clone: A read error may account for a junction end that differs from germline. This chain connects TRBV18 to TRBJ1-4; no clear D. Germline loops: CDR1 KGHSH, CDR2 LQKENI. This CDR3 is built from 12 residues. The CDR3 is CASSPSKEKLFF. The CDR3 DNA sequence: TGTGCCAGCTCACCGTCTAAGGAAAAACTGTTTTTT.

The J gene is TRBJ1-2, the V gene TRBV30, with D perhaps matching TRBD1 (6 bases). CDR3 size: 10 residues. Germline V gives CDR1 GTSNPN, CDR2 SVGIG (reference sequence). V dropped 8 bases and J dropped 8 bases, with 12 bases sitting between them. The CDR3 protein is CAVQGLGYTF. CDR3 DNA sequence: TGTGCCGTACAGGGTCTCGGCTACACCTTC.

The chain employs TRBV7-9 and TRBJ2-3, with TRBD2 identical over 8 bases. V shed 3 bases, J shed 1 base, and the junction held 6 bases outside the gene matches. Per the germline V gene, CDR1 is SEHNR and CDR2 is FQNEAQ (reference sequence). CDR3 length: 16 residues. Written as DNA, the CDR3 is TGTGCCAGCAGCTTCGGGAGTAGCGGGGGCACAGATACGCAGTATTTT. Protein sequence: CASSFGSSGGTDTQYF.

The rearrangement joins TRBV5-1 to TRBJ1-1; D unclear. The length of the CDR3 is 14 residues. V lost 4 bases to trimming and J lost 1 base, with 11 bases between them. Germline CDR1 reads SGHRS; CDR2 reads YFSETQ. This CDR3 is CASSRDPGNTEAFF. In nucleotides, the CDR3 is TGCGCCAGCAGCAGAGACCCAGGGAACACTGAAGCTTTCTTT.

CDR3: CARGQMNTEAFF. CDR3 nucleotide sequence: TGTGCCAGAGGACAGATGAACACTGAAGCTTTCTTT. This sequence joins TRBV2 and TRBJ1-1; possible D gene TRBD1, 6 bases. The CDR3 loop spans 12 amino acids. From germline, CDR1 is SNHLY and CDR2 FYNNEI. V was clipped by 9 bases and J by 0 bases, with 8 bases between them. Together with reference TRBV2 and TRBJ1-1, the CDR3 gives the full variable domain: EPEVTQTPSHQVTQMGQEVILRCVPISNHLYFYWYRQILGQKVEFLVSFYNNEISEKSEIFDDQFSVERPDGSNFTLKIRSTKLEDSAMYFCARGQMNTEAFFGQGTRLTVV.

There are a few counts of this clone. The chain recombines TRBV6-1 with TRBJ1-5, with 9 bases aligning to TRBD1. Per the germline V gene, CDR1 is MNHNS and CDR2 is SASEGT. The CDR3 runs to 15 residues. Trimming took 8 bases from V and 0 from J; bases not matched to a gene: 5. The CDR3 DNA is TGTGCCAGCGGATGGACAGGGGATAGCAATCAGCCCCAGCATTTT. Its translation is CASGWTGDSNQPQHF.

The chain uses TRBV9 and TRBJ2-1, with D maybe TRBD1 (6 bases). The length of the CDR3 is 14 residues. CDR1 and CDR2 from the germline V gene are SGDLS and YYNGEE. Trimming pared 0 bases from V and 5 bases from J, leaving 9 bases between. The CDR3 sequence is CASSVVQGNNEQFF. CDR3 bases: TGTGCCAGCAGCGTAGTACAGGGCAACAATGAGCAGTTCTTC.

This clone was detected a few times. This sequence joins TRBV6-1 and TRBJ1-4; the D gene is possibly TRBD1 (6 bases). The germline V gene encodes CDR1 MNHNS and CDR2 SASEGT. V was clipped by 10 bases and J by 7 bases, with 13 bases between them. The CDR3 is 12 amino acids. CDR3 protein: CATYRAAEKLFF. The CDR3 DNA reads TGTGCCACCTACAGGGCTGCTGAAAAACTGTTTTTT.

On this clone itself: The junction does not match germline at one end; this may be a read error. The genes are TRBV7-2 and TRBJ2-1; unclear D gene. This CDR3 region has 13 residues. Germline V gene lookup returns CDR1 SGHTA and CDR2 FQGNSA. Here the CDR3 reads CASSLVSSPPLLF. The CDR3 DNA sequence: TGTGCCAGCAGCTTAGTGTCCTCTCCCCCTCTTCTCTTC.

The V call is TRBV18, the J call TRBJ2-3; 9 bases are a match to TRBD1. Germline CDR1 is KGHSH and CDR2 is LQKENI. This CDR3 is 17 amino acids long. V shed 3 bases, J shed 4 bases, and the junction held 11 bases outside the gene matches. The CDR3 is CASSPTLGTGPADTQYF. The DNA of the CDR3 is TGTGCCAGCTCACCTACCTTGGGGACAGGGCCGGCAGATACGCAGTATTTT. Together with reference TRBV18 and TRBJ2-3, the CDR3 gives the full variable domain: NAGVMQNPRHLVRRRGQEARLRCSPMKGHSHVYWYRQLPEEGLKFMVYLQKENIIDESGMPKERFSAEFPKEGPSILRIQQVVRGDSAAYFCASSPTLGTGPADTQYFGPGTRLTVL.

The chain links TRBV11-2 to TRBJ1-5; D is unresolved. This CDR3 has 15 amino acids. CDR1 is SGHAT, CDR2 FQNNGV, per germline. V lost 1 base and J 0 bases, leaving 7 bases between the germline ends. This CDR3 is CASSLGHSSNQPQHF. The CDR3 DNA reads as TGTGCCAGCAGCTTAGGGCACAGTAGCAATCAGCCCCAGCATTTT.

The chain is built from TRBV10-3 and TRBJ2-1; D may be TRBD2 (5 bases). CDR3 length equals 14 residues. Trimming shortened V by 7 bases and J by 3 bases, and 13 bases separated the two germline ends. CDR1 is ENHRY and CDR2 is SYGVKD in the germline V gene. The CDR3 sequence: CAIKAGKDYNEQFF. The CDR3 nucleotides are TGTGCCATCAAGGCGGGTAAAGACTACAATGAGCAGTTCTTC.

The CDR3 loop is CASSIQPQAEKLFF. CDR3 nucleotides: TGTGCCAGCAGCATTCAGCCCCAGGCTGAAAAACTGTTTTTT. The chain joins TRBV5-6 to TRBJ1-4; no reliable D call. This CDR3 is built from 14 residues. Germline loops: CDR1 SGHDT, CDR2 YYEEEE. Trimming pared 4 bases from V and 7 bases from J, leaving 14 bases between.